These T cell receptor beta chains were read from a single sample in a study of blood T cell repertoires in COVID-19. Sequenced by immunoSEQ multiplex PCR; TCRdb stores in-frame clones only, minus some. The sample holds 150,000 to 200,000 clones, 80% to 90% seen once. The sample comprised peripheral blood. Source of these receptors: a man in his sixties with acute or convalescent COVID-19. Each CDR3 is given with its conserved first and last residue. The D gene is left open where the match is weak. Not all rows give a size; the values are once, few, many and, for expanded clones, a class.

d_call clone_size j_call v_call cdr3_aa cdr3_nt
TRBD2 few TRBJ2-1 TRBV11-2 CASSALGLAGGRPRNEQFF TGTGCCAGCAGCGCCCTTGGACTAGCGGGAGGGCGGCCTAGGAATGAGCAGTTCTTC
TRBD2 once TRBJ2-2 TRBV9 CASSVGLAGGLYGELFF TGTGCCAGCAGCGTAGGACTAGCGGGAGGGTTGTACGGGGAGCTGTTTTTT
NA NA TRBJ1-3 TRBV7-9 CASIPRPTHSSGNTIYF TGTGCCAGCATCCCACGCCCCACCCACAGCTCTGGAAACACCATATATTTT
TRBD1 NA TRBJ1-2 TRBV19 CASSTRRGLGYTF TGTGCCAGTAGTACCCGCAGGGGGCTTGGCTACACCTTC
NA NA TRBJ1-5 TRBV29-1 CSVRDGDQPQHF TGCAGCGTTCGGGATGGAGATCAGCCCCAGCATTTT
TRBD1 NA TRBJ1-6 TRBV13 CASSLSDRGRSPLHF TGTGCCAGCAGCTTAAGTGACAGGGGAAGGTCACCCCTCCACTTT
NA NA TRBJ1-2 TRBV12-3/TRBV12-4 CASSLGSGGYTF TGTGCCAGCAGTTTAGGTTCCGGGGGCTACACCTTC
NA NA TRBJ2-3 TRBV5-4 CASSLTGYTDTQYF TGTGCCAGCAGCCTGACAGGATACACAGATACGCAGTATTTT
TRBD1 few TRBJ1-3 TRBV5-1 CASSWGQGTSGNTIYF TGCGCCAGCAGCTGGGGACAGGGTACCTCTGGAAACACCATATATTTT
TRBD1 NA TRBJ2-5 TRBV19 CASSRGQGDETQYF TGTGCCAGTAGTAGGGGACAGGGTGACGAGACCCAGTACTTC
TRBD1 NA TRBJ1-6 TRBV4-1 CASSQDQTGGRRSPLHF TGCGCCAGCAGCCAAGATCAGACAGGGGGACGCAGATCACCCCTCCACTTT
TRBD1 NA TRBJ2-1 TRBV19 CASSILDRDYRGQFF TGTGCCAGTAGTATCCTCGACAGGGATTACCGTGGGCAGTTCTTC
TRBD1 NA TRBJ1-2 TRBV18 CASSPRDSGGYTF TGTGCCAGCTCACCCCGGGACAGCGGCGGCTACACCTTC
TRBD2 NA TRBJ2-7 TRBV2 CASSGGLGYEQYF TGTGCCAGCAGTGGCGGACTAGGGTACGAGCAGTACTTC
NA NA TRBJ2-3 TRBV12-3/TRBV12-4 CASSLERTDTQYF TGTGCCAGCAGTTTAGAGAGGACAGATACGCAGTATTTT
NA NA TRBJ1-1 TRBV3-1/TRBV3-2 CASSQPGNTEAFF TGTGCCAGCAGCCAACCCGGGAACACTGAAGCTTTCTTT
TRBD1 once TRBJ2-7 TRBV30 CAWSVPRSGTGGHEQYF TGTGCCTGGAGTGTACCCCGTTCCGGGACAGGGGGCCACGAGCAGTACTTC
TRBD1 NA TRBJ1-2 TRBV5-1 CASSFTGTGNYGYTF TGCGCCAGCAGCTTTACCGGGACAGGGAACTATGGCTACACCTTC
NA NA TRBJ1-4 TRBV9 CASSAGAWEEKLFF TGTGCCAGCAGCGCAGGGGCTTGGGAGGAAAAACTGTTTTTT
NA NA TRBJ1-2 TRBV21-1 CASTPKPDRGTGYTF TGTGCCAGCACCCCTAAACCGGACAGGGGGACTGGCTACACCTTC
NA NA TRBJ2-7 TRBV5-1 CASSRGDGNYEQYF TGCGCCAGCAGCCGGGGTGACGGGAACTACGAGCAGTACTTC
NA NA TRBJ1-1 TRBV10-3 CAIKGVNTEAFF TGTGCCATCAAAGGAGTGAACACTGAAGCTTTCTTT
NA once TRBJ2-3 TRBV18 CASSPPARGATDTQYF TGTGCCAGCTCACCACCCGCCAGGGGTGCCACAGATACGCAGTATTTT
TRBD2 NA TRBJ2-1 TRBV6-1 CASSVPGLAGVRSSYNEQFF TGTGCCAGCAGTGTCCCGGGACTAGCGGGAGTACGGAGCTCCTACAATGAGCAGTTCTTC
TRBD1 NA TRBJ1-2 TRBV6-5 CASSYSLDRGSSGYTF TGTGCCAGCAGTTACTCTCTTGACAGGGGGTCGAGTGGCTACACCTTC
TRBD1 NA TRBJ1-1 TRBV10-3 CAISAGTGNTEAFF TGTGCCATCAGCGCCGGGACAGGGAACACTGAAGCTTTCTTT
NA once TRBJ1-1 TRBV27 CASSLGRANTEAFF TGTGCCAGCAGTTTAGGGCGGGCGAACACTGAAGCTTTCTTT
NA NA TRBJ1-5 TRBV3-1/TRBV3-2 CASSQGAEGDQPQHF TGTGCCAGCAGCCAAGGCGCGGAAGGGGATCAGCCCCAGCATTTT
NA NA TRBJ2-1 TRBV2 CASSETRGNEQFF TGTGCCAGCAGTGAGACCAGGGGAAATGAGCAGTTCTTC
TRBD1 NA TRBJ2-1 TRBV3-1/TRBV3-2 CASSQWGQEQFF TGTGCCAGCAGCCAATGGGGACAGGAGCAGTTCTTC
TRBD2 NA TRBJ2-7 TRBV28 CASRRGASGFYEQYF TGTGCCAGCAGGCGGGGGGCTAGCGGCTTCTACGAGCAGTACTTC
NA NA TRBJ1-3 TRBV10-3 CAISESPDSGNTIYF TGTGCCATCAGTGAGTCCCCAGATTCTGGAAACACCATATATTTT
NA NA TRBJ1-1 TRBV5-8 CASSLAQGPFTEAFF TGTGCCAGCAGCTTGGCTCAGGGCCCCTTTACTGAAGCTTTCTTT
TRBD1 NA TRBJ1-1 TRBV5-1 CASRGQGTLTEAFF TGCGCCAGCAGAGGACAGGGAACCCTCACTGAAGCTTTCTTT
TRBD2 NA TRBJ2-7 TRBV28 CASSPRLAGWYEQYF TGTGCCAGCAGTCCTCGACTAGCGGGATGGTACGAGCAGTACTTC
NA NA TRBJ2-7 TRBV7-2 CASSLIEDLGEQYF TGTGCCAGCAGCTTAATTGAGGACTTGGGGGAGCAGTACTTC
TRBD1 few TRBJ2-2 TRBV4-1 CASSRQQGGNTGELFF TGCGCCAGCAGCCGCCAACAGGGGGGGAACACCGGGGAGCTGTTTTTT
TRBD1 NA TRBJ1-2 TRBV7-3 CASSSGTGDPYGYTF TGTGCCAGCAGCTCAGGGACAGGGGATCCCTATGGCTACACCTTC
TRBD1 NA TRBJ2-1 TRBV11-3 CASSTRDRGNEQFF TGTGCCAGCAGCACCCGGGACAGGGGCAATGAGCAGTTCTTC
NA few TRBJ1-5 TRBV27 CASSSSSNQPQHF TGTGCCAGCAGTTCGTCTAGCAATCAGCCCCAGCATTTT
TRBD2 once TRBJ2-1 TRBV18 CASSPRVLAEYYNEQFF TGTGCCAGCTCACCAAGAGTCCTAGCGGAGTATTACAATGAGCAGTTCTTC